This T cell receptor beta chain was observed in a study of cytomegalovirus exposure and HLA in healthy donors. Study as a whole: HLA-typed donors were the source of 80 million to 90 million unique TCRs, which an early data release held. Study-level results: Previous analysis showed most TCR beta V segments were productive about 90% or about 30% of the time. A later analysis linked about 17,000 TCR beta sequences to HLA alleles at 0.05 false discovery rate.

This clone was detected only once. The antigen is undetermined. PCR employed 60 Vbeta and 13 Jbeta primers. The protocol was immunoSEQ multiplex PCR, while the TCRdb copy is restricted to in-frame clones and leaves out a portion. The table has around 220,000 clones, roughly four fifths seen once; the top ten hold approximately 1.5%. The CDR3 contains 15 residues. The ends were cut back, 1 base at V and 12 bases at J, with 20 bases in the middle. The V gene's germline CDR1 is LNHNV and CDR2 YYDKDF (reference sequence). The receptor comes from a girl aged 5 to 17 in good health and CMV-seronegative. The V call is TRBV15, the J call TRBJ2-3; maybe TRBD2 (6 bases). Specimen: PBMCs. CDR3 loop: CATSRVKVPGAVQYF. CDR3 sequence (DNA): TGTGCCACCAGCAGAGTGAAGGTGCCGGGAGCGGTACAGTATTTT.